The rows below give T cell receptor beta chains drawn from one sample of a study of CD8+ T cells in alopecia areata. TCRdb's table, derived via immunoSEQ multiplex PCR, lists solely in-frame clones and lacks some. The sample shows 75,000 to 100,000 clones, 70% to 80% of them seen only once. Sequences were derived from CD8+ T cells sorted from blood, sampled at approximately week 42, from a patient treated with tofacitinib. These receptors all stem from a human donor with alopecia areata. Both conserved end residues are part of each CDR3. Each record gives: V gene, J gene, clone size, D gene, CDR3 protein, CDR3 DNA. A D gene is named only where the DNA matches it firmly. Size is omitted from some rows. Given values are once, few, many or a class for expanded clones.

>TRBV27|TRBJ1-2|NA|NA
CASSLGGNGYTF
TGTGCCAGCAGTTTAGGAGGGAATGGCTACACCTTC
>TRBV5-5|TRBJ2-7|NA|NA
CASSFDSYEQYF
TGTGCCAGCAGTTTTGACAGCTACGAGCAGTACTTC
>TRBV13|TRBJ2-5|few|NA
CASSLAHQKGHKETQYF
TGTGCCAGCAGCTTAGCCCATCAAAAGGGGCACAAAGAGACCCAGTACTTC
>TRBV27|TRBJ1-4|NA|NA
CASSPRWAANEKLFF
TGTGCCAGCAGCCCTAGATGGGCAGCTAATGAAAAACTGTTTTTT
>TRBV9|TRBJ1-2|NA|NA
CASSADRSGGYTF
TGTGCCAGCAGCGCCGACAGGTCGGGCGGCTACACCTTC
>TRBV29-1|TRBJ2-1|NA|TRBD1
CSVEDLGQGIIEQFF
TGCAGCGTTGAAGATCTAGGACAGGGAATCATTGAGCAGTTCTTC
>TRBV11-2|TRBJ2-5|NA|NA
CASSLSMGTQYF
TGTGCCAGCAGCTTATCAATGGGGACCCAGTACTTC
>TRBV11-2|TRBJ2-3|few|NA
CASSLASSTDTQYF
TGTGCCAGCAGCTTGGCCTCTTCCACAGATACGCAGTATTTT
>TRBV27|TRBJ1-6|NA|TRBD1
CASSLSAGQVFSPLHF
TGTGCCAGCAGTTTATCAGCGGGACAGGTTTTTTCACCCCTCCACTTT
>TRBV5-1|TRBJ2-1|few|NA
CASSLGPGTLDNEQFF
TGCGCCAGCAGCTTGGGGCCCGGGACTCTGGACAATGAGCAGTTCTTC
>TRBV11-2|TRBJ1-1|NA|NA
CASSQLKTDGAFF
TGTGCCAGCAGCCAACTAAAGACAGACGGAGCTTTCTTT
>TRBV29-1|TRBJ2-3|few|NA
CSVANFKDTQYF
TGCAGCGTTGCCAATTTTAAAGATACGCAGTATTTT
>TRBV19|TRBJ2-5|NA|NA
CASSPDREGQETQYF
TGTGCCAGTAGTCCGGACAGGGAGGGACAAGAGACCCAGTACTTC
>TRBV14|TRBJ1-1|NA|NA
CASSFVGRGITEAFF
TGTGCCAGCAGCTTTGTAGGGAGGGGGATCACTGAAGCTTTCTTT
>TRBV4-3|TRBJ2-1|few|NA
CASSQDRTSYNNEQFF
TGCGCCAGCAGCCAAGATAGGACCTCTTACAACAATGAGCAGTTCTTC
>TRBV27|TRBJ2-5|NA|NA
CASSLEGEETQYF
TGTGCCAGCAGTTTAGAGGGGGAGGAGACCCAGTACTTC
>TRBV19|TRBJ2-2|NA|NA
CASSIGSEYGAGELFF
TGTGCCAGTAGTATTGGTAGTGAGTACGGTGCCGGGGAGCTGTTTTTT
>TRBV30|TRBJ2-1|NA|TRBD1
CAWGTGTYNEQFF
TGTGCCTGGGGGACAGGGACCTACAATGAGCAGTTCTTC
>TRBV9|TRBJ1-1|NA|TRBD1
CASSDRGTEAFF
TGTGCCAGCAGCGACAGGGGAACTGAAGCTTTCTTT
>TRBV29-1|TRBJ2-5|few|TRBD2
CSANGGEETQYF
TGCAGCGCAAACGGGGGGGAAGAGACCCAGTACTTC
>TRBV29-1|TRBJ1-1|NA|NA
CSVPYGAEAFF
TGCAGCGTACCCTATGGGGCTGAAGCTTTCTTT
>TRBV9|TRBJ2-1|few|NA
CASSQAGSRSYNEQFF
TGTGCCAGCAGCCAAGCCGGGTCCCGCTCCTACAATGAGCAGTTCTTC
>TRBV4-3|TRBJ1-1|NA|NA
CASSQELSGFPEAFF
TGCGCCAGCAGCCAAGAGCTTTCAGGGTTCCCTGAAGCTTTCTTT
>TRBV2|TRBJ2-1|NA|NA
CASSEEAVFLPGSSYNEQFF
TGTGCCAGCAGTGAAGAAGCGGTTTTCCTCCCGGGCAGCTCCTACAATGAGCAGTTCTTC
>TRBV4-3|TRBJ1-1|few|TRBD1
CASSQDWGGQGQAFF
TGCGCCAGCAGCCAAGATTGGGGGGGACAGGGTCAGGCTTTCTTT
>TRBV29-1|TRBJ1-4|NA|NA
CSVELTGRYNEKLFF
TGCAGCGTTGAACTCACCGGGAGATATAATGAAAAACTGTTTTTT
>TRBV7-2|TRBJ1-1|NA|NA
CASSLVGIGEEAFF
TGTGCCAGCAGCTTAGTAGGCATCGGGGAAGAAGCTTTCTTT
>TRBV15|TRBJ1-1|few|NA
CATSRNTANTEAFF
TGTGCCACCAGCAGAAATACAGCGAACACTGAAGCTTTCTTT
>TRBV27|TRBJ2-7|NA|NA
CASSTTGSVHYEQYF
TGTGCCAGCAGTACCACAGGGTCGGTTCACTACGAGCAGTACTTC
>TRBV29-1|TRBJ1-1|NA|NA
CSVVRQNTEAFF
TGCAGCGTTGTTAGACAGAACACTGAAGCTTTCTTT
>TRBV19|TRBJ2-3|NA|NA
CASSIVGISTDTQYF
TGTGCCAGTAGTATTGTAGGTATTAGCACAGATACGCAGTATTTT
>TRBV9|TRBJ2-5|NA|NA
CASSPDPYQETQYF
TGTGCCAGCAGTCCGGACCCGTACCAAGAGACCCAGTACTTC
>TRBV19|TRBJ2-1|NA|NA
CASSPLAGLNNEQFF
TGTGCCAGTAGTCCCCTGGCGGGGCTCAACAATGAGCAGTTCTTC
>TRBV29-1|TRBJ1-1|NA|TRBD1
CSALTGGGTEAFF
TGCAGCGCCCTCACAGGGGGAGGCACTGAAGCTTTCTTT
>TRBV19|TRBJ2-1|NA|NA
CASSMVGNEQFF
TGTGCCAGTAGTATGGTCGGGAATGAGCAGTTCTTC
>TRBV5-1|TRBJ1-2|NA|NA
CASRGEDFYYGYTF
TGCGCCAGCAGAGGGGAAGACTTCTACTATGGCTACACCTTC
>TRBV27|TRBJ2-7|NA|NA
CASSLDYFNEQYF
TGTGCCAGCAGTTTGGACTATTTCAACGAGCAGTACTTC
>TRBV7-6|TRBJ1-1|NA|NA
CASSADPPGVNTEAFF
TGTGCCAGCAGCGCGGACCCACCCGGCGTAAACACTGAAGCTTTCTTT
>TRBV5-6|TRBJ1-2|NA|TRBD1
CASSVRQGRNYGYTF
TGTGCCAGCAGCGTGCGACAGGGGAGGAACTATGGCTACACCTTC
>TRBV2|TRBJ1-1|NA|NA
CASQGTEAFF
TGTGCCTCCCAAGGCACTGAAGCTTTCTTT
>TRBV4-2|TRBJ2-5|few|NA
CASSPWRGEQETQYF
TGTGCCAGCTCACCGTGGCGGGGAGAGCAAGAGACCCAGTACTTC
>TRBV4-3|TRBJ1-2|NA|NA
CASSQDRGGYGYTF
TGCGCCAGCAGCCAAGATCGGGGAGGCTATGGCTACACCTTC
>TRBV7-9|TRBJ1-4|NA|NA
CASYDTGNEKLFF
TGTGCCAGCTACGATACAGGGAATGAAAAACTGTTTTTT
>TRBV7-8|TRBJ2-7|NA|NA
CASSLGRGQTYEQYF
TGTGCCAGCAGCTTAGGGCGGGGGCAGACCTACGAGCAGTACTTC
>TRBV9|TRBJ2-7|NA|TRBD2
CASSVTARLADEQYF
TGTGCCAGCAGCGTAACGGCGCGGCTAGCGGACGAGCAGTACTTC
>TRBV7-9|TRBJ1-1|NA|NA
CASRVSTEAFF
TGTGCCAGCAGGGTAAGCACTGAAGCTTTCTTT
>TRBV11-2|TRBJ2-3|few|TRBD1
CASSLVWAGGGDTQYF
TGTGCCAGCAGCTTAGTGTGGGCAGGGGGCGGCGATACGCAGTATTTT
>TRBV7-2|TRBJ2-7|NA|NA
CASSPLNTYEQYF
TGTGCCAGCAGCCCCCTCAACACCTACGAGCAGTACTTC
>TRBV29-1|TRBJ2-1|few|NA
CSVFAAYNEQFF
TGCAGCGTCTTTGCGGCGTACAATGAGCAGTTCTTC
>TRBV29-1|TRBJ2-5|NA|NA
CSVQNYYSLPETQYF
TGCAGCGTTCAGAACTACTACAGCCTCCCGGAGACCCAGTACTTC
>TRBV15|TRBJ2-1|NA|NA
CATSRDLSRTSSYNEQFF
TGTGCCACCAGCAGAGATTTGAGTCGTACGTCCTCCTACAATGAGCAGTTCTTC